This T cell receptor (beta chain) is drawn from a study of spatial heterogeneity in lung cancer. In TCRdb, the 5' RACE reads were re-called with MiXCR into one record per CDR3 protein. Among around 89,000 distinct CDR3 sequences listed, roughly 12% were seen once. The time point denotes: sample taken at primary tumor resection. This clonotype showed up just a few times. Per germline, CDR1 SGHTA and CDR2 FQGNSA. The ends lost 1 base at V and 5 bases at J; junction bases unmatched: 5. This CDR3 is built from 15 residues. The chain couples TRBV7-2 to TRBJ2-1, with 7 nucleotides matching TRBD2. The source was PBMCs, collected at surgery. This sequence originates from a male donor with early-stage non-small cell lung cancer. Here the CDR3 reads CASSLGRGDHNEQFF. CDR3 coding DNA: TGTGCCAGCAGCTTAGGACGGGGGGATCACAATGAGCAGTTCTTC.